Shown below are 25 T cell receptor beta chains from a single sample sequenced in a study of CD8+ T cells in alopecia areata. Sequencing relied on a cDNA template that was reverse transcribed from extracted RNA. Sequenced by immunoSEQ multiplex PCR; TCRdb stores in-frame clones only, minus some. The sample contains 130,000 to 150,000 clones, approximately 85% of which appear only once. Treatment described: oral pan-JAK inhibitor, 5-10 mg twice daily. The starting material was CD8+ T cells sorted from blood, obtained at week 4, from a patient treated with tofacitinib. The origin of the receptors is a human donor with alopecia areata.

The chain combines TRBV6-5 with TRBJ2-1, with unresolved D. CDR1 and CDR2 (germline): MNHEY, SVGAGI. V was shortened by 2 bases and J by 9 bases, with 8 bases between the two germline ends. The CDR3 extends over 12 amino acids. CDR3 coding DNA: TGTGCCAGCAGTTACGGACCGACTGAGCAGTTCTTC. This gives the protein CASSYGPTEQFF.

V usage is TRBV4-2 and J usage is TRBJ2-7; D may be TRBD2 (6 bases). Trimming left V 0 bases short and J 2 bases short, with 14 bases between. There are 16 residues in the CDR3. Per germline, CDR1 LGHNA and CDR2 YNFKEQ. CDR3 sequence reads: CASSQEDAGFPYEQYF. The CDR3 bases are TGTGCCAGCAGCCAAGAGGATGCGGGATTCCCCTACGAGCAGTACTTC.

The CDR3 DNA reads TGCGCCAGCAGCCCGGGGGGCAATGAGCAGTTCTTC. It is translated as CASSPGGNEQFF. The genes are TRBV5-1 and TRBJ2-1; 7 bases align to TRBD2. Trimming removed 4 bases from V and 6 bases from J; junction bases left unmatched: 1. This CDR3 region has 12 residues. CDR1 SGHRS and CDR2 YFSETQ come from the germline V gene. Looking up the rest from reference TRBV5-1 and TRBJ2-1 gives the full variable domain: KAGVTQTPRYLIKTRGQQVTLSCSPISGHRSVSWYQQTPGQGLQFLFEYFSETQRNKGNFPGRFSGRQFSNSRSEMNVSTLELGDSALYLCASSPGGNEQFFGPGTRLTVL.

The genes are TRBV29-1 and TRBJ1-1; TRBD1 matches at 9 bases. Germline assignment: CDR1 SQVTM and CDR2 ANQGSEA. The CDR3 spans 13 residues. J gave up 0 bases and V 7 bases, and 3 bases lay outside the gene matches. CDR3 in DNA: TGCAGCGGGGGGACAGGGATGAACACTGAAGCTTTCTTT. Its protein product is CSGGTGMNTEAFF.

This chain joins TRBV9 and TRBJ2-1, with 7 bases fitting TRBD2. V lost 6 bases to trimming and J lost 7 bases; unmatched junction nucleotides: 10. Per germline, CDR1 SGDLS and CDR2 YYNGEE. The CDR3 extends over 14 amino acids. The CDR3, as DNA: TGTGCCAGCACCCCGGGGGTCGGGGGGAATGAGCAGTTCTTC. It specifies CASTPGVGGNEQFF.

The table lists this clone with a count of one. The chain carries TRBV30 and TRBJ1-2; D not resolved. The CDR3 loop spans 14 amino acids. V gave up 6 bases and J gave up 3 bases, with 17 bases separating them. Germline-derived CDR1 and CDR2 are GTSNPN and SVGIG (reference sequence). The CDR3 DNA sequence: TGTGCCTGTACCCACAGTGAAGAATACTATGGCTACACCTTC. Its translation: CACTHSEEYYGYTF.

The chain carries TRBV29-1 and TRBJ2-3, with D perhaps matching TRBD2 (5 bases). Germline loops: CDR1 SQVTM, CDR2 ANQGSEA. The CDR3 covers 15 residues. V was clipped by 3 bases and J by 1 base, with 14 bases between them. CDR3 DNA: TGCAGCGTTGAGGGCTCTAGCTATCGCACAGATACGCAGTATTTT. Its translation is CSVEGSSYRTDTQYF.

V gene TRBV10-3 combines with J gene TRBJ2-6; D gene unclear. The length of the CDR3 is 14 residues. The germline gives CDR1 ENHRY, CDR2 SYGVKD. V lost 8 bases and J lost 2, with 10 bases in between. CDR3 sequence reads: CAILPNTGANVLTF. The CDR3 DNA sequence: TGTGCCATCCTCCCAAATACTGGGGCCAACGTCCTGACTTTC.

The CDR3 reads CAWSDRDRGPNEQFF. As DNA, the CDR3 is TGTGCCTGGAGCGACCGGGACAGGGGCCCCAATGAGCAGTTCTTC. The chain recombines TRBV30 with TRBJ2-1; 10 nucleotides agree with TRBD1. Germline loops: CDR1 GTSNPN, CDR2 SVGIG (reference sequence). The CDR3 length is 15 residues. V was clipped by 3 bases and J by 6 bases; unmatched bases: 8. The complete variable domain, with remaining parts taken from reference TRBV30 and TRBJ2-1, reads SQTIHQWPATLVQPVGSPLSLECTVEGTSNPNLYWYRQAAGRGLQLLFYSVGIGQISSEVPQNLSASRPQDRQFILSSKKLLLSDSGFYLCAWSDRDRGPNEQFFGPGTRLTVL.

V and J are TRBV27 and TRBJ1-1; D gene ambiguous. Trimming left V 0 bases short and J 0 bases short, with 14 bases between. Germline CDR1 MNHEY, CDR2 SMNVEV (reference sequence). The CDR3 is made up of 17 amino acids. The CDR3 protein is CASSLSGGGFLNTEAFF. The CDR3 coding sequence is TGTGCCAGCAGTTTATCAGGTGGAGGGTTCTTGAACACTGAAGCTTTCTTT.

The chain combines TRBV7-3 with TRBJ2-7; 7 nucleotides agree with TRBD2. With 9 bases clipped from V and 6 bases from J, the junction kept 20 bases outside the gene matches. Germline V lookup: CDR1 SGHTA, CDR2 FQGTGA. CDR3 length: 16 amino acids. The CDR3 DNA follows: TGTGCCAGTAGTAAAGTAGGAGCGGGGCCCCTTTCCGAGCAGTACTTC. Protein sequence: CASSKVGAGPLSEQYF.

The V and J genes are TRBV7-2 and TRBJ2-1, with TRBD2 matching 7 bases. Germline values: CDR1 SGHTA, CDR2 FQGNSA. V trimming: 4 bases; J trimming: 6 bases; junction bases outside the gene matches: 15. CDR3 length equals 17 residues. CDR3 in DNA: TGTGCCAGCAGCTCACCGGGCAGACTAGCCCGACCCAATGAGCAGTTCTTC. Protein product: CASSSPGRLARPNEQFF. Complete variable domain (other parts from reference TRBV7-2 and TRBJ2-1): GAGVSQSPSNKVTEKGKDVELRCDPISGHTALYWYRQSLGQGLEFLIYFQGNSAPDKSGLPSDRFSAERTGGSVSTLTIQRTQQEDSAVYLCASSSPGRLARPNEQFFGPGTRLTVL.

The chain is built from TRBV19 and TRBJ2-7; D remains unclear. From germline, CDR1 is LNHDA and CDR2 SQIVND (reference sequence). V lost 5 bases to trimming and J lost 3 bases, with 23 bases between them. CDR3 length: 17 residues. The CDR3 spells CASSFSDEKLGYYEQYF. In DNA form, the CDR3 reads TGTGCCAGTAGTTTCAGTGACGAAAAGTTGGGGTACTACGAGCAGTACTTC.

The chain employs TRBV27 and TRBJ2-1; D may be TRBD1 (6 bases). CDR1 MNHEY and CDR2 SMNVEV come from the germline V gene (reference sequence). Trimming shortened V by 7 bases and J by 0 bases, and 13 bases separated the two germline ends. CDR3 length equals 15 residues. CDR3: CASTGQLGSYNEQFF. CDR3 nucleotide sequence: TGTGCCAGCACCGGACAGCTTGGCTCCTACAATGAGCAGTTCTTC.

Concerning this clone: A read error may produce the germline difference seen at one junction end. The chain links TRBV7-7 to TRBJ2-2; perhaps TRBD1 as D (7 bases). Germline V lookup: CDR1 SSHAT, CDR2 FNYEAQ (reference sequence). The CDR3 totals 14 residues. Here the CDR3 reads CASSLAVTGRELFF. Written as DNA, the CDR3 is TGTGCTAGCAGCTTAGCGGTGACAGGGAGGGAGCTGTTTTTT.

The V gene is TRBV27, the J gene TRBJ2-2; the D gene is possibly TRBD1 (5 bases). CDR1 is MNHEY and CDR2 is SMNVEV in the germline V gene (reference sequence). The CDR3 length is 15 residues. Trimming removed 5 bases from V and 1 base from J, with 11 bases in between. CDR3 amino acids: CASSPPTENTGELFF. In DNA form, the CDR3 reads TGTGCCAGCAGTCCACCGACAGAGAACACCGGGGAGCTGTTTTTT.

This clone appeared a single time. The chain employs TRBV10-2 and TRBJ2-7, with 9 bases aligning to TRBD1. The CDR3 has 14 amino acids. Germline V gives CDR1 WSHSY, CDR2 SAAADI. V dropped 6 bases and J dropped 5; count of bases not matched to a gene: 8. CDR3 in amino acids: CASRRTGETNEQYF. In DNA form, the CDR3 reads TGCGCCAGCAGAAGGACAGGGGAGACAAACGAGCAGTACTTC.

This chain links TRBV2 with TRBJ2-5, with D maybe TRBD2 (5 bases). The CDR3 is made up of 14 amino acids. Germline V gene lookup returns CDR1 SNHLY and CDR2 FYNNEI. V lost 2 bases, J lost 2 bases, and 9 bases lay in between. The CDR3 loop is CASSESSGQETQYF. The CDR3 nucleotides read TGTGCCAGCAGTGAATCGAGCGGACAAGAGACCCAGTACTTC.

V usage is TRBV4-1 and J usage is TRBJ1-4; TRBD1 is a possible D gene (5 bases). V lost 4 bases to trimming and J lost 3 bases, with 9 bases between them. The CDR3 runs to 14 residues. Per the germline V gene, CDR1 is MGHRA and CDR2 is YSYEKL. The CDR3 DNA reads TGCGCCAGCAGCCGCAGGGTGTCTAATGAAAAACTGTTTTTT. As protein: CASSRRVSNEKLFF.

The V call is TRBV7-9, the J call TRBJ2-5, with unresolved D. The CDR3 consists of 15 residues. V was shortened by 5 bases and J by 0 bases, with 13 bases between the two germline ends. Germline V gene data show CDR1 as SEHNR and CDR2 as FQNEAQ (reference sequence). The CDR3 reads CASSRVGSNQETQYF. Written as DNA, the CDR3 is TGTGCCAGCAGCCGGGTCGGATCGAACCAAGAGACCCAGTACTTC.

V usage is TRBV6-4 and J usage is TRBJ1-4, with 7 positions matching TRBD1. Germline V gene sequence: CDR1 MRHNA, CDR2 SNTAGT. The CDR3 totals 16 residues. V trimming: 2 bases; J trimming: 3 bases; junction bases outside the gene matches: 6. CDR3 in DNA: TGTGCCAGCAGTGACGGGGGCCAGGGGGCTAATGAAAAACTGTTTTTT. As protein: CASSDGGQGANEKLFF.

This clone was recorded once. In DNA form, the CDR3 reads TGTGCCAGCAGCCACCATTCGGGGGGCGGTACCTACAATGAGCAGTTCTTC. Translation gives CASSHHSGGGTYNEQFF. The chain joins TRBV7-8 to TRBJ2-1, with D perhaps matching TRBD2 (7 bases). Germline V gives CDR1 SGHVS, CDR2 FQNEAQ. Deletions cut 5 bases from V and 2 bases from J, with 19 bases between. CDR3 length: 17 amino acids.

This chain links TRBV6-6 with TRBJ2-7, with 11 bases that match TRBD1. CDR3 length equals 16 residues. Looked up from germline, CDR1 is MNHNY and CDR2 is SVGAGI (reference sequence). V lost 0 bases and J lost 3; bases outside the gene matches: 4. CDR3 protein: CASSYSSGTGGYEQYF. The CDR3 DNA follows: TGTGCCAGCAGTTACTCCTCCGGGACAGGGGGCTACGAGCAGTACTTC.

The CDR3: CASRPFGRELFF. The CDR3 DNA reads TGTGCCAGCAGGCCTTTCGGGCGGGAGCTGTTTTTT. The V gene is TRBV6-5, the J gene TRBJ2-2, with unresolved D. Germline CDR1 is MNHEY and CDR2 is SVGAGI. The CDR3 length is 12 residues. Deletions cut 6 bases from V and 9 bases from J, with 11 bases between.

The chain employs TRBV29-1 and TRBJ2-7; 7 bases map to TRBD2. V was clipped by 1 base and J by 6 bases; unmatched bases: 0. This CDR3 spans 11 amino acids. CDR1 SQVTM and CDR2 ANQGSEA come from the germline V gene. The CDR3 region has the DNA TGCAGCGTTGAAGGGGGGGGCGAGCAGTACTTC. It codes for CSVEGGGEQYF.